The 14 T cell receptor beta chains in this list originate from one sample, sequenced in a study of blood T cell repertoires in COVID-19. The assay was immunoSEQ multiplex PCR, and TCRdb's table has in-frame clones only and misses some. The sample includes 90,000 to 150,000 clones, 70% to 80% of them seen just once. Sequencing input: peripheral blood. The receptors stem from a woman at least 80 years old with acute or convalescent COVID-19.

The rearrangement uses TRBV5-6 and TRBJ2-2; 8 bases match TRBD2. Germline V lookup: CDR1 SGHDT, CDR2 YYEEEE. The CDR3 length is 16 residues. The ends lost 0 bases at V and 2 bases at J; junction bases unmatched: 3. This CDR3 is CASSLVAGSNTGELFF. CDR3 DNA sequence: TGTGCCAGCAGCTTGGTAGCGGGAAGTAACACCGGGGAGCTGTTTTTT.

The chain joins TRBV30 to TRBJ2-7, with unresolved D. The CDR3 spans 12 residues. V gave up 0 bases and J gave up 4 bases, with 7 bases separating them. Per the germline V gene, CDR1 is GTSNPN and CDR2 is SVGIG (reference sequence). CDR3 bases: TGTGCCTGGAGTGTACAACTATACGAGCAGTACTTC. Its protein product is CAWSVQLYEQYF.

The rearrangement joins TRBV11-2 to TRBJ1-6; D is ambiguous. The germline CDR1 and CDR2 sequences are SGHAT and FQNNGV. The CDR3 sequence is 12 residues long. V was cut by 2 bases and J by 11 bases, with 7 bases left in between. The CDR3 bases are TGTGCCAGCAGCTTACAATCCCCACCCCTCCACTTT. Translation gives CASSLQSPPLHF.

The chain employs TRBV7-3 and TRBJ2-3; D remains unclear. V dropped 5 bases and J dropped 6 bases, with 12 bases sitting between them. CDR1 and CDR2 (germline): SGHTA, FQGTGA. This CDR3 contains 13 residues. CDR3 sequence (DNA): TGTGCCAGCAGCCCCCACCCCGCGGATACGCAGTATTTT. Amino acids: CASSPHPADTQYF.

The chain employs TRBV6-6 and TRBJ2-2; 7 nucleotides match TRBD1. The germline CDR1 and CDR2 sequences are MNHNY and SVGAGI (reference sequence). The CDR3 consists of 16 residues. The V gene end was trimmed by 6 bases and the J gene end by 2 bases; junction bases not matched to a gene: 9. CDR3 coding DNA: TGTGCCAGCAGCCGAACAGGGGCCCCCAACACCGGGGAGCTGTTTTTT. Protein product: CASSRTGAPNTGELFF.

The rearrangement uses TRBV30 and TRBJ1-5, with D tentatively TRBD1 (5 bases). Germline lookup yields CDR1 GTSNPN and CDR2 SVGIG (reference sequence). V lost 0 bases, J lost 2 bases, and 11 bases lay in between. The CDR3 covers 15 residues. The CDR3 loop is CAWSVQGLGNQPQHF. The CDR3 nucleotides read TGTGCCTGGAGTGTGCAGGGACTGGGCAATCAGCCCCAGCATTTT.

In this sample, this clone turned up once. The gene calls are TRBV7-2 and TRBJ2-7; perhaps TRBD1 as D (5 bases). This CDR3 has 12 amino acids. Germline CDR1 reads SGHTA; CDR2 reads FQGNSA. Trimming took off 7 bases at V and 9 bases at J, with 16 bases between the two ends. The CDR3 DNA reads as TGTGCCAGCAACCACCAGGGTTTACGGCAGTACTTC. The encoded protein is CASNHQGLRQYF.

This rearrangement joins TRBV2 to TRBJ1-4; D is possibly TRBD1 (5 bases). Trimming removed 7 bases from V and 5 bases from J, with 11 bases in between. CDR1 and CDR2 from the germline V gene are SNHLY and FYNNEI. This CDR3 comprises 13 residues. CDR3 sequence reads: CASNRGENEKLFF. Here the CDR3 DNA reads TGTGCCAGCAATCGGGGGGAAAATGAAAAACTGTTTTTT.

The chain uses TRBV7-3 and TRBJ2-2; 10 bases are a match to TRBD1. The CDR3 consists of 14 residues. Losses at the gene ends were 3 bases for V and 6 bases for J; bases not matched to a gene: 1. CDR1 and CDR2 (germline): SGHTA, FQGTGA. The CDR3 DNA sequence: TGTGCCAGCAGCTTCGACAGGGGGCCCGGGGAGCTGTTTTTT. This codes for CASSFDRGPGELFF.

This chain connects TRBV29-1 to TRBJ2-5, with D perhaps matching TRBD1 (5 bases). Germline loops: CDR1 SQVTM, CDR2 ANQGSEA. V was cut by 4 bases and J by 4 bases, with 10 bases left in between. CDR3 size: 12 residues. The CDR3 DNA is TGCAGCGTTGGTTATCAGGGAGAGACCCAGTACTTC. Translated: CSVGYQGETQYF.

V and J are TRBV11-1 and TRBJ2-3; D is ambiguous. The V end lost 7 bases, the J end lost 0 bases, and 8 bases lay between the germline ends. Per the germline V gene, CDR1 is SGHAT and CDR2 is FQDESV (reference sequence). The CDR3 spans 13 residues. The CDR3 DNA reads as TGTGCCAGCAAAGCGCCTAGCACAGATACGCAGTATTTT. Residues: CASKAPSTDTQYF. The full variable domain, in which reference TRBV11-1 and TRBJ2-3 provide the parts outside the CDR3, is EAEVAQSPRYKITEKSQAVAFWCDPISGHATLYWYRQILGQGPELLVQFQDESVVDDSQLPKDRFSAERLKGVDSTLKIQPAELGDSAMYLCASKAPSTDTQYFGPGTRLTVL.

Written as DNA, the CDR3 is TGCGCCAGCAGCCAAGTAACAGGGGGGAAGCAGTACTTC. Translated, it gives CASSQVTGGKQYF. This chain links TRBV4-3 with TRBJ2-7; 8 bases fit TRBD1. V lost 1 base to trimming and J lost 8 bases; unmatched junction nucleotides: 4. Germline CDR1 and CDR2: LGHNA and YSLEER. The CDR3 consists of 13 residues.

This rearrangement joins TRBV19 to TRBJ2-7; TRBD1 might be the D (6 bases). The CDR3 consists of 14 residues. Trimming stripped 0 bases from V and 4 bases from J, with 10 bases between. CDR1 is LNHDA, CDR2 SQIVND, per germline (reference sequence). CDR3 sequence reads: CASSIEDSYYEQYF. The CDR3 bases are TGTGCCAGTAGTATAGAGGACAGCTATTACGAGCAGTACTTC.

A note on this clone: This sample also contains other DNA sequences that code for the same CDR3. V is TRBV3-1 (or the pseudogene TRBV3-2) and J is TRBJ1-2; D remains unclear. The length of the CDR3 is 13 residues. The germline CDR1 and CDR2 sequences are LGHDT and YNNKEL (reference sequence). Between the trimmed V and J ends, which lost 0 bases and 2 bases, there was a span of 4 bases. The CDR3 protein is CASSQDRNYGYTF. The CDR3 bases are TGTGCCAGCAGCCAAGACAGAAACTATGGCTACACCTTC.